This entry lists 2 T cell receptor beta chains sequenced from one sample in a study of T-cell reconstitution after alpha-beta-depleted transplantation in children (dated by TCRdb to 2016 to 2018). Library preparation employed PCR. Sequencing was performed on an Illumina HiSeq 2500. TCR libraries were prepared with molecular barcoding, using unique molecular identifiers to normalize TCRbeta repertoire quantification. Clones were called with MiXCR by TCRdb after fastp trimmed the public reads at Q25, and only in-frame beta chains were retained. Each CDR3 protein gets just one entry, which takes the most common genes and DNA from the rows behind it. For this sample the table gives hundreds of thousands of distinct CDR3 sequences, of which under 14% were detected only once. Roughly a quarter of the sample rests with the top ten. The sample's treatment or condition label is to be understood as: allogeneic hematopoietic cell transplantation with graft depleted of TCRalphabeta T cells and CD19 B cells.

Sequencing was performed on peripheral blood, taken 180 days after TCRalphabeta/CD19-depleted stem cell transplant. The receptors derive from a male patient under 10 years old who had a stem cell transplant for chronic granulomatous disease, so the T cells may come from the graft donor.

The table lists this clonotype with many counts. The rearrangement uses TRBV24-1 and TRBJ2-5; TRBD1 or TRBD2 may be the D gene (6 bases each). Germline V gene sequence: CDR1 KGHDR, CDR2 SFDVKD. This CDR3 spans 14 amino acids. The V end lost 6 bases, the J end lost 3 bases, and 13 bases lay between the germline ends. The CDR3 nucleotides are TGTGCCACCAGTCTAGGGGGGCACGAAGAGACCCAGTACTTC. Translation: CATSLGGHEETQYF.

This clonotype was seen many times. The chain couples TRBV12-3 or TRBV12-4 to TRBJ1-3; possible D gene TRBD1, 5 bases. CDR3 length equals 13 residues. V was cut by 7 bases and J by 5 bases, with 12 bases left in between. The CDR3 protein is CASTRLGRNTIYF. As DNA, the CDR3 is TGTGCCAGCACACGGTTGGGACGAAACACCATATATTTT.